The clone carrying this T cell receptor (beta chain) came up many times. cDNA synthesis used a TRAV/TRBV-specific primer set for both chains. Amplification of TCRs used a constant-region primer and V-primer adapter for 20 PCR cycles. MiXCR, applied by TCRdb to the reads, yields one record per CDR3 protein. This table holds 85,000 to 100,000 distinct CDR3 sequences, roughly a tenth found once. As for time point: before trial treatment. The therapy administered to donors comprised nivolumab, ipilimumab, aspirin, low-dose cyclophosphamide and low-dose radiotherapy. Germline loops: CDR1 SGHRS, CDR2 YFSETQ. This CDR3 region has 16 residues. J lost 5 bases, V lost 4 bases, and 5 bases had no gene match. This sample is drawn from a study of low-dose radiotherapy and immunotherapy resistance in tumors.

This specimen was PBMCs, taken before treatment. The chain has TRBV5-1 and TRBJ2-5, with 16 bases matching TRBD2. The clonotype comes from a male donor with prostate cancer. The CDR3 sequence: CASSMGLAGGLETQYF. CDR3 nucleotides: TGCGCCAGCAGCATGGGACTAGCGGGAGGGCTGGAGACCCAGTACTTC.